The 27 T cell receptor beta chains listed next were all sequenced from one sample in a study of blood T cell repertoires in COVID-19. Profiled with immunoSEQ multiplex PCR; TCRdb holds only in-frame clones, not every one. The data hold 250,000 to 300,000 clones, with about 90% observed a single time. Sequencing input: PBMCs or T cells enriched from blood (not recorded which). Source of these receptors: a human donor in a cohort exposed to, infected with or recovered from COVID-19 (not recorded which). The donor label of this sample is uncertain.

The CDR3, as DNA: TGTGCCAGCTCACCAAACACAGGGACAACTAATGAAAAACTGTTTTTT. It encodes CASSPNTGTTNEKLFF. The chain employs TRBV18 and TRBJ1-4, with D possibly being TRBD1 (6 bases). The CDR3 contains 16 residues. The germline V gene encodes CDR1 KGHSH and CDR2 LQKENI. The V end was cut by 2 bases, the J end by 0 bases, with 10 bases between.

The chain combines TRBV12-5 with TRBJ2-3; 8 bases fit TRBD1. The CDR3 has 15 amino acids. V lost 1 base and J lost 2; bases outside the gene matches: 2. Germline-derived CDR1 and CDR2 are LGHNT and FRNRAP. This CDR3 is CASGLGQGTTDTQYF. DNA of the CDR3: TGTGCTAGTGGTTTGGGACAGGGGACCACAGATACGCAGTATTTT.

The chain couples TRBV27 to TRBJ1-5; tentative D call: TRBD1 (5 bases). The CDR3 runs 15 residues. Germline values: CDR1 MNHEY, CDR2 SMNVEV (reference sequence). V lost 2 bases and J 0 bases, leaving 8 bases between the germline ends. CDR3 sequence: CASSLKGHSNQPQHF. DNA of the CDR3: TGTGCCAGCAGTTTAAAGGGGCATAGCAATCAGCCCCAGCATTTT.

Concerning this clone itself: Other nucleotide sequences from this sample produce the same CDR3. The V gene is TRBV27, the J gene TRBJ1-2; D ambiguous. Germline CDR1 MNHEY, CDR2 SMNVEV (reference sequence). The V and J ends lost 3 bases and 2 bases respectively, with 7 bases between them. The CDR3 is made up of 13 amino acids. This CDR3 is CASSLTGNYGYTF. The CDR3 DNA reads as TGTGCCAGCAGTTTGACGGGGAACTATGGCTACACCTTC.

The chain carries TRBV5-1 and TRBJ2-5; D is unclear. The CDR3 spans 15 residues. Trimming removed 0 bases at V and 2 bases at J, with 11 bases between. Germline CDR1 and CDR2: SGHRS and YFSETQ. CDR3 region: CASSLAGSYQETQYF. In nucleotides, the CDR3 is TGCGCCAGCAGCTTGGCAGGCAGTTATCAAGAGACCCAGTACTTC.

The chain couples TRBV2 to TRBJ2-3, with D tentatively TRBD2 (5 bases). V dropped 3 bases and J dropped 4 bases, with 8 bases sitting between them. Per germline, CDR1 SNHLY and CDR2 FYNNEI. The CDR3 sequence is 13 residues long. The CDR3, as DNA: TGTGCCAGCAGTGACGGACTCGCAGATACGCAGTATTTT. The encoded protein is CASSDGLADTQYF.

This chain connects TRBV19 to TRBJ2-1; D is perhaps TRBD1 (6 bases). The CDR3 is 14 residues long. Trimming left V 7 bases short and J 7 bases short, with 17 bases between. The germline CDR1 and CDR2 sequences are LNHDA and SQIVND (reference sequence). DNA for the CDR3: TGTGCCAGTAAAGAACAGGGCCTTTGGAATGAGCAGTTCTTC. This gives the protein CASKEQGLWNEQFF.

The rearrangement joins TRBV3-1 (or the pseudogene TRBV3-2) to TRBJ1-5; tentatively, D is TRBD1 (5 bases). The CDR3 is 15 amino acids. CDR1 LGHDT and CDR2 YNNKEL come from the germline V gene (reference sequence). V was pared by 0 bases and J by 3 bases, with 9 bases between. CDR3 coding DNA: TGTGCCAGCAGCCAAGACGGGGGGACCAATCAGCCCCAGCATTTT. Translating gives CASSQDGGTNQPQHF.

The chain combines TRBV7-9 with TRBJ1-1, with TRBD1 as a possible D gene (6 bases). Germline V lookup: CDR1 SEHNR, CDR2 FQNEAQ (reference sequence). Deletions cut 4 bases from V and 5 bases from J, with 17 bases between. This CDR3 is 15 amino acids long. CDR3 nucleotide sequence: TGTGCCAGCAGCTCCGCGGGCAGGGGAGGGACTGAAGCTTTCTTT. Protein: CASSSAGRGGTEAFF. The full variable domain, its missing parts supplied by reference TRBV7-9 and TRBJ1-1, is DTGVSQNPRHKITKRGQNVTFRCDPISEHNRLYWYRQTLGQGPEFLTYFQNEAQLEKSRLLSDRFSAERPKGSFSTLEIQRTEQGDSAMYLCASSSAGRGGTEAFFGQGTRLTVV.

The CDR3 is CASSEDRAVYF. The CDR3 nucleotides are TGTGCCAGCAGTGAAGACAGGGCCGTTTATTTT. The V call is TRBV2, the J call TRBJ1-3, with D possibly TRBD1 on 6 matching bases. CDR3 length: 11 amino acids. V gave up 1 base and J gave up 16 bases, with 11 bases separating them. Germline V gene lookup returns CDR1 SNHLY and CDR2 FYNNEI.

This chain links TRBV28 with TRBJ2-7; 10 bases fit TRBD1. The CDR3 consists of 15 residues. Per the germline V gene, CDR1 is MDHEN and CDR2 is SYDVKM. The trim removed 6 bases at V and 5 bases at J, leaving 10 bases unmatched. This CDR3 is CASSQGGDRGNEQYF. The DNA for the CDR3 is TGTGCCAGCAGCCAAGGTGGGGACAGGGGCAACGAGCAGTACTTC.

This clone was detected a few times. V is TRBV2 and J is TRBJ2-1; 14 positions agree with TRBD2. V lost 0 bases to trimming and J lost 7 bases; unmatched junction nucleotides: 2. Germline loops: CDR1 SNHLY, CDR2 FYNNEI. The CDR3 is 16 residues long. In DNA form, the CDR3 reads TGTGCCAGCAGTGAAGCTCGACTAGCGGGGGGGAATGAGCAGTTCTTC. As protein: CASSEARLAGGNEQFF. The whole variable domain, filled in from reference TRBV2 and TRBJ2-1, reads EPEVTQTPSHQVTQMGQEVILRCVPISNHLYFYWYRQILGQKVEFLVSFYNNEISEKSEIFDDQFSVERPDGSNFTLKIRSTKLEDSAMYFCASSEARLAGGNEQFFGPGTRLTVL.

In regard to this clone: Distinct nucleotide sequences in the sample also encode this CDR3. The V and J genes are TRBV2 and TRBJ2-1; 10 bases align to TRBD1. Germline V gene data show CDR1 as SNHLY and CDR2 as FYNNEI. CDR3 length: 14 amino acids. V was pared by 4 bases and J by 6 bases, with 3 bases of the junction left unmatched. The CDR3 region is CASSGQGAVNEQFF. CDR3 DNA sequence: TGTGCCAGCAGTGGACAGGGGGCGGTCAATGAGCAGTTCTTC.

V usage is TRBV3-1 (or the pseudogene TRBV3-2) and J usage is TRBJ1-3; no clear D gene. Germline V CDR1 and CDR2: LGHDT, YNNKEL (reference sequence). CDR3 length: 14 residues. V dropped 4 bases and J dropped 3 bases, with 10 bases sitting between them. Here the CDR3 reads CASSPPTFGNTIYF. CDR3 DNA: TGTGCCAGCAGCCCCCCGACATTTGGAAACACCATATATTTT.

The chain is built from TRBV9 and TRBJ1-5; D remains unclear. The germline gives CDR1 SGDLS, CDR2 YYNGEE. V shed 0 bases and J shed 8 bases, with 12 bases lying between them. The CDR3 runs to 14 residues. CDR3 coding DNA: TGTGCCAGCAGCGTAGCCGGTAGCACGGAGCCCCAGCATTTT. Its translation: CASSVAGSTEPQHF. Using reference TRBV9 and TRBJ1-5 for the parts outside the CDR3, the full variable domain is DSGVTQTPKHLITATGQRVTLRCSPRSGDLSVYWYQQSLDQGLQFLIQYYNGEERAKGNILERFSAQQFPDLHSELNLSSLELGDSALYFCASSVAGSTEPQHFGDGTRLSIL.

V gene TRBV10-1 combines with J gene TRBJ2-2, with D perhaps matching TRBD1 (6 bases). The CDR3 loop spans 15 amino acids. The V gene's germline CDR1 is WNHNN and CDR2 SYGVQD (reference sequence). With 4 bases removed from V and 3 bases from J, the gap between germline ends came to 12 bases. CDR3 nucleotides: TGCGCCAGCAGTGTTGGTAGACAGGACACCGGGGAGCTGTTTTTT. It yields the protein CASSVGRQDTGELFF.

V gene TRBV18 combines with J gene TRBJ2-3; maybe TRBD1 (6 bases). This CDR3 is 16 amino acids long. V lost 2 bases and J 4 bases, leaving 16 bases between the germline ends. Germline values: CDR1 KGHSH, CDR2 LQKENI. The chain's CDR3 is CASSPFEGVGSDTQYF. The CDR3 DNA reads as TGTGCCAGCTCACCATTCGAGGGGGTCGGGTCAGATACGCAGTATTTT.

The chain has TRBV19 and TRBJ1-2; D is ambiguous. The CDR3 consists of 13 residues. V lost 4 bases to trimming and J lost 2 bases, with 8 bases between them. CDR1 and CDR2 (germline): LNHDA, SQIVND (reference sequence). DNA of the CDR3: TGTGCCAGTAGTACCGGCAGGAACTATGGCTACACCTTC. Its translation: CASSTGRNYGYTF.

The CDR3 coding sequence is TGTGCCAGTAGTAGGAGGAGGGAATATGGCTACACCTTC. Its translation: CASSRRREYGYTF. The V and J genes are TRBV19 and TRBJ1-2; D uncertain. CDR3 length: 13 amino acids. Per germline, CDR1 LNHDA and CDR2 SQIVND (reference sequence). With 4 bases removed from V and 5 bases from J, the gap between germline ends came to 11 bases.

This chain uses TRBV7-8 with TRBJ2-7, with a weak D call TRBD1 (6 bases). The CDR3 runs to 16 residues. V was trimmed by 5 bases and J by 6 bases, leaving 23 bases between them. Per the germline V gene, CDR1 is SGHVS and CDR2 is FQNEAQ. This CDR3 reads CASSRDAGTLPTEQYF. The CDR3 DNA sequence: TGTGCCAGCAGCCGAGACGCCGGGACACTCCCCACCGAGCAGTACTTC.

The chain is built from TRBV11-2 and TRBJ2-3; TRBD1 agrees at 8 bases. V shed 8 bases, J shed 0 bases, and the junction held 1 base outside the gene matches. Germline V gives CDR1 SGHAT, CDR2 FQNNGV. This CDR3 comprises 13 residues. The CDR3 protein is CASRQGSTDTQYF. In DNA form, the CDR3 reads TGTGCCAGCCGACAGGGGAGCACAGATACGCAGTATTTT.

The rearrangement links TRBV24-1 to TRBJ1-1, with 7 bases aligning to TRBD1. The length of the CDR3 is 14 residues. Trimming took 9 bases from V and 4 from J; bases not matched to a gene: 10. Per germline, CDR1 KGHDR and CDR2 SFDVKD. The DNA of the CDR3 is TGTGCCACCCCCTCGAGGGGGCCCGGCACTGAAGCTTTCTTT. As protein: CATPSRGPGTEAFF.

This chain uses TRBV19 with TRBJ1-1; the match to TRBD1 covers 9 bases. CDR1 and CDR2 (germline): LNHDA, SQIVND (reference sequence). The CDR3 totals 14 residues. V lost 6 bases, J lost 5 bases, and 7 bases stayed unmatched. Here the CDR3 DNA reads TGTGCCAGTAGCGCGACAGGGGGAAGAACTGAAGCTTTCTTT. Protein product: CASSATGGRTEAFF.

The chain couples TRBV5-5 to TRBJ2-7; maybe TRBD1 (5 bases). The CDR3 length is 16 residues. Germline CDR1 SGHKS, CDR2 YYEKEE (reference sequence). Deletions cut 1 base from V and 1 base from J, with 15 bases between. The CDR3 region has the DNA TGTGCCAGCAGCTTGTGGGTCCAGAAGGGGTCCTACGAGCAGTACTTC. Translation gives CASSLWVQKGSYEQYF.

The chain recombines TRBV2 with TRBJ2-7, with D tentatively TRBD1 (6 bases). CDR3 length: 10 amino acids. Germline-derived CDR1 and CDR2 are SNHLY and FYNNEI. V was cut by 8 bases and J by 4 bases, with 6 bases left in between. The CDR3 region has the DNA TGTGCCAGCCAGGGGTACGAGCAGTACTTC. Its protein product is CASQGYEQYF. The full variable domain, its missing parts supplied by reference TRBV2 and TRBJ2-7, is EPEVTQTPSHQVTQMGQEVILRCVPISNHLYFYWYRQILGQKVEFLVSFYNNEISEKSEIFDDQFSVERPDGSNFTLKIRSTKLEDSAMYFCASQGYEQYFGPGTRLTVT.

CDR3 region: CASSTGDNEQFF. DNA of the CDR3: TGCGCCAGCAGCACCGGGGACAATGAGCAGTTCTTC. The chain carries TRBV5-1 and TRBJ2-1; D is possibly TRBD2 (5 bases). The CDR3 is made up of 12 amino acids. From germline, CDR1 is SGHRS and CDR2 YFSETQ. The V gene lost 4 bases and the J gene lost 5 bases, with 7 bases spanning the gap.

The chain joins TRBV29-1 to TRBJ2-3, with unresolved D. Trimming removed 3 bases at V and 2 bases at J, with 6 bases between. Germline loops: CDR1 SQVTM, CDR2 ANQGSEA. CDR3 length: 12 residues. CDR3 sequence (DNA): TGCAGCGTTGATGCTAACACAGATACGCAGTATTTT. Protein: CSVDANTDTQYF.